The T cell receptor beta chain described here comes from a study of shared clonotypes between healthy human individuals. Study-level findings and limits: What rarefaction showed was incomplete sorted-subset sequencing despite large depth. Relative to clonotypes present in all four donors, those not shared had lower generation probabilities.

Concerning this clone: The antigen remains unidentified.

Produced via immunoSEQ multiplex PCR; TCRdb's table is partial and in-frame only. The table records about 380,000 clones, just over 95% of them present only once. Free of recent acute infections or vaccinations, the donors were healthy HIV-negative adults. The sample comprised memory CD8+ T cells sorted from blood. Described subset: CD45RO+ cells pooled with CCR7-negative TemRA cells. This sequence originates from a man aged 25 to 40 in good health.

The CDR3, as DNA: TGTGCCTGGAGTCCACTAGGACAGGGCGGTCAGCCCCAGCATTTT. Amino acids: CAWSPLGQGGQPQHF. The genes are TRBV30 and TRBJ1-5, with TRBD1 matching over 8 bases. V lost 2 bases and J lost 6; bases outside the gene matches: 9. The CDR3 consists of 15 residues. Germline V gene data show CDR1 as GTSNPN and CDR2 as SVGIG (reference sequence).